The following is a T cell receptor beta chain sequence with its context. This clone occurred a few times. Its antigen target is currently unknown. Base qualities were left out, and no much larger clone turns up one base away. These data come from a study of CD8+ T cells in alopecia areata (dated by TCRdb to the late 2010s). Describing the broader study: Treated patients were enrolled in an open-label pilot trial of oral tofacitinib at 5 to 10 mg twice daily for moderate-to-severe alopecia areata. Clonality in the scalp was compared among normal scalp (n=4), patchy alopecia areata scalp (n=8), and alopecia totalis/universalis scalp (n=8). The RNA source kit depended on sample type: the PAXgene miRNA kit for fixed scalp, the miRNeasy kit for PBMCs, and the RNeasy kit for mouse skin. In both human patients and the C3H/HeJ mouse model, the study applied high-throughput TCRbeta sequencing to look at T cell clonal expansion in alopecia areata. Amplification of TCRbeta CDR3 regions was done by immunoSEQ multiplex PCR using 35 Vbeta forward primers and 13 Jbeta reverse primers. Scalp tissue and sorted CD4+ and CD8+ peripheral blood T cells from patchy and totalis/universalis alopecia areata patients and from healthy controls were covered by human TCRbeta sequencing. Biopsies were taken from tofacitinib-treated patients at baseline and at 4 and 24 weeks of treatment, and a later scalp biopsy was taken in several of the tofacitinib-treated patients. Tofacitinib was given for 6 to 18 months, followed by 6 months of follow-up off drug to assess delayed response and recurrence.

The time point label, as the study defines it: baseline before oral tofacitinib. Lesional scalp punch biopsies and peripheral blood were collected from alopecia areata patients. PBMCs were isolated by density centrifugation and stained for CD3, CD4 and CD8, and CD4+ and CD8+ T cells were sorted on a FACSAria. The CDR3 holds 15 amino acids from the cysteine to the phenylalanine. This entry keeps only the CDR3 DNA: 45 bases, framed from base 1. CDR1 is given as LNHNV and CDR2 as YYDKDF, both from the germline V gene (reference sequence). Clipping removes 1 base from V and 2 bases from J, with 5 as the unmatched junction base count. The library relied on the immunoSEQ multiplex PCR assay. RNA was extracted from all samples and reverse transcribed into cDNA as template for TCR sequencing. First-strand cDNA was synthesized using SuperScript III with a 2:1 mix of oligo-dT and random hexamers. Amplification bias was assessed with a synthetic immune receptor repertoire, and residual bias was removed computationally. The published analysis was carried out like this. Raw reads were preprocessed for error removal, and CDR3 was defined according to IMGT conventions as running from the conserved cysteine to phenylalanine. Clonality was calculated as 1 minus Shannon entropy normalized by log2 of the number of productive unique TCRs. Scalp TCRbeta sequences were cross-referenced with sorted blood CD4 and CD8 repertoires so that the CD4 or CD8 identity of scalp clones could be inferred. TCRdb obtained this table from immuneACCESS and retained in-frame rearrangements with V and J assigned. These tables miss some clones; where compared with another copy, unresolved V genes account for less than half of the shortfall, and the remainder is unexplained. V, J and clone size are taken as reported in that table, and D and trimming were inferred from the DNA itself. Recorded for this sample are under 70,000 clones; approximately 60% of them occurred a single time. The top ten clones comprise around a sixth of the sample.

Broad study findings and their caveats: Shared TCR sequences between patients were less evident than in mice, which may be partly attributable to HLA diversity in the patient population. Scalp TCR repertoire analysis is complicated because resident alphabeta T cells in normal human skin are also sequenced, whereas mouse skin is dominated by gammadelta T cells. Higher clonality and more expanded CD8+ clones were observed in lesional scalp than in normal scalp, particularly in alopecia totalis/universalis, a finding suggestive of antigenic drive.

Sequencing was performed on CD8+ T cells sorted from blood, taken at week 0. The origin of this receptor is a human donor with alopecia areata. The receptor chain draws on TRBV15 and TRBJ2-7; 7 middle bases align to TRBD1. The DNA sequence is given as TGTGCCACCAGCAGAGGCCACAGGGGTCCCTACGAGCAGTACTTC. It is translated as CATSRGHRGPYEQYF. The CDR3, completed at both ends by the reference TRBV15 and TRBJ2-7 genes, gives the full variable domain DAMVIQNPRYQVTQFGKPVTLSCSQTLNHNVMYWYQQKSSQAPKLLFHYYDKDFNNEADTPDNFQSRRPNTSFCFLDIRSPGLGDTAMYLCATSRGHRGPYEQYFGPGTRLTVT.